A selection of T cell receptor beta chains follows, all from one sample in a study of long-term antiretroviral therapy in people with HIV. Repertoires were generated with immunoSEQ multiplex PCR, while TCRdb's copy carries only in-frame clones and drops some. The table records some 16,000 clones, 77% of them present only once. The input for sequencing was unsorted PBMCs, taken 2.1 years after starting antiretroviral therapy. The receptors were sampled from a man aged 35-49 years with HIV. Each CDR3 is given with its conserved first and last residue. D genes are given only for firm matches. Part of the rows lack a size; the others show once, few, many or a class for expanded clones.

>TRBV5-8|NA|NA|TRBJ1-1
CASPPGDLNTEAFF
TGTGCCAGCCCGCCGGGAGACTTGAACACTGAAGCTTTCTTT
>TRBV5-4|few|NA|TRBJ2-7
CASSPDLTEPYEQYF
TGTGCCAGCAGCCCCGACTTGACGGAGCCTTACGAGCAGTACTTC
>TRBV6-5|NA|TRBD2|TRBJ2-2
CASSYIAGGLSGELFF
TGTGCCAGCAGTTATATAGCGGGGGGGCTTAGCGGGGAGCTGTTTTTT
>TRBV5-1|once|TRBD1|TRBJ1-1
CASSPGQGGTEAFF
TGCGCCAGCAGCCCTGGACAGGGAGGAACTGAAGCTTTCTTT
>TRBV6-5|medium-sized|TRBD1|TRBJ1-2
CASSYSIRTGHGYTF
TGTGCCAGCAGTTACTCGATTCGGACAGGGCATGGCTACACCTTC
>TRBV2|NA|NA|TRBJ2-7
CASSPLGADDEQYF
TGTGCCAGCAGTCCCTTAGGGGCGGATGACGAGCAGTACTTC
>TRBV10-2|few|TRBD1|TRBJ1-2
CASSDPGTVYGYTF
TGCGCCAGCAGTGACCCCGGGACAGTCTATGGCTACACCTTC
>TRBV10-3|NA|TRBD1|TRBJ1-1
CAISERAEVGGGEAFF
TGTGCCATCAGCGAGAGGGCTGAGGTAGGGGGCGGGGAAGCTTTCTTT
>TRBV5-5|NA|NA|TRBJ1-6
CASSRPPEPLHF
TGTGCCAGCAGCCGCCCCCCTGAGCCCCTCCACTTT
>TRBV6-6|few|NA|TRBJ1-5
CASRGGDGNQPQHF
TGTGCCAGCAGGGGAGGGGACGGCAATCAGCCCCAGCATTTT
>TRBV27|once|NA|TRBJ1-1
CASSFAGFMNTEAFF
TGTGCCAGCAGTTTTGCGGGTTTTATGAACACTGAAGCTTTCTTT
>TRBV6-1|NA|NA|TRBJ1-1
CASSEAMGQGGMNTEAFF
TGTGCCAGCAGTGAAGCGATGGGCCAGGGAGGTATGAACACTGAAGCTTTCTTT
>TRBV5-1|NA|NA|TRBJ1-2
CASSLGTEGAGYTF
TGCGCCAGCAGCTTGGGGACGGAGGGCGCCGGCTACACCTTC
>TRBV4-1|NA|NA|TRBJ1-5
CASSQDRTDSNQPQHF
TGCGCCAGCAGCCAAGATAGGACGGATAGCAATCAGCCCCAGCATTTT
>TRBV20-1|NA|NA|TRBJ1-1
CSVGRNTEAFF
TGCAGTGTGGGGAGGAACACTGAAGCTTTCTTT
>TRBV27|NA|NA|TRBJ2-7
CASSIFPYHEQYF
TGTGCCAGCAGCATATTCCCCTATCACGAGCAGTACTTC
>TRBV5-5|NA|NA|TRBJ1-2
CASSREAGAVNYGYTF
TGTGCCAGCAGCCGGGAGGCAGGGGCCGTTAACTATGGCTACACCTTC
>TRBV6-1|NA|NA|TRBJ1-2
CASSDTGRTYGYTF
TGTGCCAGCAGTGATACGGGACGGACCTATGGCTACACCTTC
>TRBV5-1|few|TRBD1|TRBJ1-1
CASSLGGGQGLMNTEAFF
TGCGCCAGCAGCTTGGGAGGGGGACAGGGGCTCATGAACACTGAAGCTTTCTTT
>TRBV5-1|NA|TRBD1|TRBJ2-2
CASSLEDRGLTNTGELFF
TGCGCCAGCAGCTTGGAGGACAGGGGGCTAACGAACACCGGGGAGCTGTTTTTT
>TRBV4-2|NA|TRBD1|TRBJ2-3
CASSQDGTGPYF
TGTGCCAGCAGCCAAGACGGGACAGGGCCTTATTTT
>TRBV5-4|few|NA|TRBJ2-7
CASSLNPDDEQYF
TGTGCCAGCAGCTTGAACCCCGACGACGAGCAGTACTTC
>TRBV19|NA|NA|TRBJ1-2
CASSMSNRDYGYTF
TGTGCCAGTAGTATGTCCAACAGGGACTATGGCTACACCTTC
>TRBV6-5|NA|NA|TRBJ1-5
CASSYRQGYNQPQHF
TGTGCCAGCAGTTACAGGCAGGGATACAATCAGCCCCAGCATTTT
>TRBV12-5|NA|NA|TRBJ2-7
CASVSDGTYEQYF
TGTGCTAGTGTTTCGGACGGTACCTACGAGCAGTACTTC
>TRBV9|NA|NA|TRBJ1-6
CASSADPLDSPLHF
TGTGCCAGCAGCGCGGACCCCCTAGATTCACCCCTCCACTTT
>TRBV4-2|NA|TRBD2|TRBJ2-7
CASSQDPGGGVGSYEQYF
TGTGCCAGCAGCCAAGATCCGGGAGGCGGGGTCGGCTCCTACGAGCAGTACTTC
>TRBV19|NA|NA|TRBJ1-1
CASSIGRNTEAFF
TGTGCCAGTAGTATAGGTAGGAACACTGAAGCTTTCTTT
>TRBV29-1|NA|TRBD1|TRBJ2-7
CSVEDPGTGAFEQYF
TGCAGCGTTGAAGACCCCGGGACAGGGGCGTTCGAGCAGTACTTC